This T cell receptor (beta chain) was sequenced in a study of OX40 agonist ivuxolimab in advanced cancers. Turning to the study itself: Eligibility rules accepted prior anti-PD-1, anti-PD-L1 or anti-CTLA-4 therapy, and roughly 40% had some.

Some clones are missing from TCRdb's copy, which holds only in-frame ones; the method was immunoSEQ multiplex PCR. The sample consists of 40,000 to 45,000 clones, over 80% of them appearing once. V was trimmed by 4 bases and J by 0 bases, leaving 18 bases between them. The CDR3 sequence is 16 residues long. The germline V gene has CDR1 GTSNPN and CDR2 SVGIG (reference sequence). The chain joins TRBV30 to TRBJ1-1; maybe TRBD1 (5 bases). The sequencing used CD4+ or CD8+ T cells sorted from blood, collected in a trial of the OX40 agonist ivuxolimab. The receptor was derived from an adult with an advanced solid tumor such as melanoma, head and neck, liver or kidney cancer. The CDR3 DNA reads TGTGCCTGGACCGGGAGGGGCGTGGGTATGAACACTGAAGCTTTCTTT. Translating gives CAWTGRGVGMNTEAFF.